The 6 T cell receptor beta chains below all came from one sample that was sequenced in a study of cytomegalovirus exposure and HLA in healthy donors. This PCR relied on a set of 60 Vbeta primers and 13 Jbeta primers. The repertoire was sequenced with immunoSEQ multiplex PCR; TCRdb's copy has only in-frame clones and lacks some. The data contain more than 95,000 clones, around 84% of them seen just once; the ten biggest clones take up 6.3%. The sequencing sample was made of PBMCs. The receptors stem from a woman between 40 and 50 years old in good health and CMV-seronegative.

The gene calls are TRBV2 and TRBJ2-1; tentatively, D is TRBD2 (6 bases). Trimming shortened V by 4 bases and J by 4 bases, and 11 bases separated the two germline ends. Germline V lookup: CDR1 SNHLY, CDR2 FYNNEI. This CDR3 region has 14 residues. DNA of the CDR3: TGTGCCAGCAGTGTCCGGGGGAGTTACAATGAGCAGTTCTTC. It is translated as CASSVRGSYNEQFF.

This chain connects TRBV6-5 to TRBJ2-7; perhaps TRBD2 as D (6 bases). The germline V gene encodes CDR1 MNHEY and CDR2 SVGAGI. The CDR3 covers 14 residues. The ends were cut back, 2 bases at V and 4 bases at J, with 12 bases in the middle. CDR3 DNA sequence: TGTGCCAGCAGTTACATTGGGGCGGGATACGAGCAGTACTTC. Its translation is CASSYIGAGYEQYF.

About this clone: At one end, the junction sequence differs from germline, possibly due to a read error. The J gene is TRBJ2-4, the V gene TRBV10-3; 8 nucleotides align to TRBD2. The CDR3 totals 15 residues. Germline V gene lookup returns CDR1 ENHRY and CDR2 SYGVKD. CDR3 in amino acids: CAISDYGRAKNSQYF. DNA of the CDR3: TGTGCCATCAGTGATTACGGGAGGGCCAAAAACAGTCAGTACTTC.

This clone appeared a single time. At one end, the junction sequence differs from germline, possibly due to a read error. V usage is TRBV7-9 and J usage is TRBJ2-1, with a possible D match to TRBD1 (7 bases). There are 16 residues in the CDR3. Germline V gene sequence: CDR1 SEHNR, CDR2 FQNEAQ (reference sequence). The CDR3 DNA follows: TGTTCCAGCAGCTTATACTCAGGGCAGGGGGGCAATGAGCAGTTCTTC. Translating gives CSSSLYSGQGGNEQFF. The full variable domain, in which reference TRBV7-9 and TRBJ2-1 provide the parts outside the CDR3, is DTGVSQNPRHKITKRGQNVTFRCDPISEHNRLYWYRQTLGQGPEFLTYFQNEAQLEKSRLLSDRFSAERPKGSFSTLEIQRTEQGDSAMYLCSSSLYSGQGGNEQFFGPGTRLTVL.

The chain combines TRBV4-1 with TRBJ2-2; 7 nucleotides match TRBD1. The CDR3 sequence is 18 residues long. V gave up 2 bases and J gave up 4 bases; unmatched junction bases: 13. Germline V gives CDR1 MGHRA, CDR2 YSYEKL. The CDR3 reads CASSQPPGQGVVTGELFF. CDR3 nucleotide sequence: TGCGCCAGCAGCCAACCACCAGGGCAGGGGGTGGTCACCGGGGAGCTGTTTTTT.

The rearrangement links TRBV28 to TRBJ1-5; 8 bases are a match to TRBD1. Germline assignment: CDR1 MDHEN and CDR2 SYDVKM. The CDR3 contains 17 residues. Trimming at V came to 4 bases and at J to 0 bases, leaving 8 bases not matched to a gene. The CDR3 protein is CASSSPGTGTSNQPQHF. As DNA, the CDR3 is TGTGCCAGCAGTTCGCCCGGGACAGGAACTAGCAATCAGCCCCAGCATTTT.